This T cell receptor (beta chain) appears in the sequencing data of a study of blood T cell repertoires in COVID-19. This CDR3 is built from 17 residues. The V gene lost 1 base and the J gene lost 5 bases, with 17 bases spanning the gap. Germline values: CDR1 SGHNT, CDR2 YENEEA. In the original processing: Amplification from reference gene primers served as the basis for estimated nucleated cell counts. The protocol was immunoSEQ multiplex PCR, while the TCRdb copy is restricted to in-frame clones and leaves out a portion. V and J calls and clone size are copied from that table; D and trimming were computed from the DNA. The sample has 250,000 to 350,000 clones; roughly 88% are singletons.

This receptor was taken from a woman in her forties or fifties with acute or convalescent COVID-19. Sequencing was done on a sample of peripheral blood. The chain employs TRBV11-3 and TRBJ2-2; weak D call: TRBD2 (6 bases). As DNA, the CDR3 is TGTGCCAGCAGCTTAGCTTCAGGGACTGGTTGGACCGGGGAGCTGTTTTTT. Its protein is CASSLASGTGWTGELFF.